This TCR beta chain was identified in a study of CD8 T cells in ankylosing spondylitis. This clonotype has ten or more counts. Its antigen is unidentified. At one boundary the junction diverges from the germline segment, which might be a read error. The CDR3 consists of 11 residues. Germline CDR1 MDHEN, CDR2 SYDVKM. Generation of TCR beta libraries employed quantitative 5'-RACE incorporating molecular barcodes. One entry per CDR3 protein, called by TCRdb with MiXCR from the 5' RACE reads. This table holds more than 150,000 distinct CDR3 sequences, over 15% found once. Study-wide findings and caveats: Existing reports had already noted some motif variants in reactive arthritis synovial fluid and blood.

Sequencing was carried out using blood, either unsorted or a sorted T cell fraction (not recorded which). The chain carries TRBV28 and TRBJ2-5; D unresolved. The sequence derives from a male donor under 30 with ankylosing spondylitis or in good health (not recorded which). The CDR3 region has the DNA TGCGCCAGCAGCTTCCAAGAGACCCAGTACTTC. This translates into CASSFQETQYF.